The sequence of this TCR beta chain was determined in a study of cytotoxic CD8 clonotypes in ibrutinib-treated CLL. Study as a whole: Specimens for response were gathered following a median around a year of therapy, spanning 6 to 36.

V lost 0 bases and J lost 2, with 9 bases in between. The CDR3 consists of 15 residues. Per germline, CDR1 SGDLS and CDR2 YYNGEE. TCRdb's copy holds only in-frame clones and misses some; the assay was immunoSEQ multiplex PCR. The sample holds almost 45,000 clones, 55% to 75% seen once. The chain combines TRBV9 with TRBJ1-5, with D tentatively TRBD1 (5 bases). This clonotype originated in a human donor with chronic lymphocytic leukemia. The specimen was PBMCs, collected after 12 months of ibrutinib treatment. CDR3 nucleotides: TGTGCCAGCAGCGTAGGGACACTTGGCAATCAGCCCCAGCATTTT. Translated: CASSVGTLGNQPQHF.